This T cell receptor (beta chain) comes out of a study of shared clonotypes between healthy human individuals. General study points: Sampling covered nothing but blood. Tissue TCR repertoires likely differ from those found in blood. Estimated clonotype richness was generally higher in naive than memory subsets.

Only in-frame clones appear in the TCRdb table, and some are missing; sequencing was by immunoSEQ multiplex PCR. The data hold roughly 380,000 clones, with 95% to 97% observed a single time. With regard to this clone: Its antigen is not identified. At the DNA level, this CDR3 is encoded by other sequences in the same sample as well.

This receptor was obtained from a man between 25 and 39 years old in good health. Sequencing used memory CD8+ T cells sorted from blood. Subset defined: CD45RO+ cells pooled with CCR7-negative TemRA cells.

CDR3 residues: CSARGGNTIYF. DNA for the CDR3: TGCAGTGCTAGGGGTGGAAACACCATATATTTT. V usage is TRBV20-1 and J usage is TRBJ1-3, with no clear D. The CDR3 runs to 11 residues. V was cut by 3 bases and J by 3 bases, with 3 bases left in between. Germline CDR1 is DFQATT and CDR2 is SNEGSKA (reference sequence).